Here is one TCR beta chain with its context. The specificity of this receptor is unknown. No much larger clone is present one base from it, and per-base qualities are unavailable. The sample's treatment or condition label, decoded: in vitro stimulation with specific CMV peptide epitopes to enrich CMV-specific T cells. The data are from a study of T cell repertoires in cytomegalovirus infection (dated by TCRdb to the late 2010s). Broadly, across the study: Recently identified HLA-C-restricted CMV epitopes, whose presentation resists viral immunomodulation, were targeted by peptide stimulations together with well-studied HLA-B-restricted epitopes. Because public TCR beta signatures pointed to carriage of CMV infection together with the matching HLA type, the HLA type of each donor mattered for the analysis.

The study at large found these results: The ex vivo response was dominated by HLA-C-restricted CMV-specific TCR beta clonotypes, and the single most frequent clonotype in two of eight donors was supplied by these HLA-C-restricted clonotypes. In both this cohort and an independent cohort of 352 donors, the cumulative frequency of public TCR beta family members distinguished carriers of CMV infection plus the relevant HLA type.

The CDR3 spans 12 residues, from the cysteine through the phenylalanine. Only CDR3 DNA is held: 36 bases, read in frame from base 1. V is cut back by 4 bases and J by 6 bases, with 3 bases in the junction unmatched. Instrument used: Illumina HiSeq 1500. TCRdb trimmed the raw reads at Q25, called clones with MiXCR and kept productive beta chains. Identical CDR3 proteins give one entry, which carries the most common genes and DNA. This sample comprises about 830,000 distinct CDR3 sequences, approximately 32% of them detected only once. Over 10% of the sample rests with the top ten. This material consisted of cultured CD8+ T cells from PBMCs, taken from culture after CMV antigen stimulation. The V and J genes are TRBV12-3 or TRBV12-4 and TRBJ2-7, with 7 bases aligning to TRBD1. This clonotype originated in a human donor in good health (CMV status not recorded). Some clones in this sample may be carry-over from other donors' samples. In nucleotides, the sequence is TGTGCCAGCAGTTGGGGACAGCCCGAGCAGTACTTC. This gives the protein CASSWGQPEQYF.